A selection of T cell receptor beta chains follows, all from one sample in a study of cytomegalovirus exposure and HLA in healthy donors. Libraries were prepared by immunoSEQ multiplex PCR; TCRdb keeps only in-frame clonotypes and omits some of them. The sample has some 130,000 clones; more than 60% are singletons. Sample: PBMCs. These TCRs come from a woman aged 18-29 years in good health and CMV-seronegative. The CDR3 runs from the conserved cysteine through the conserved F or W. The order of the fields is V gene, clone size, J gene, D gene, CDR3 protein, CDR3 DNA. A D gene is named only where the DNA matches it firmly. Size is stated for part of the rows, as once, few or many counts, or as a class when the clone is expanded.

V gene: TRBV18; clone size: -; J gene: TRBJ2-5; D gene: TRBD1; CDR3 protein: CASSGQGQETQYF; CDR3 DNA: TGTGCCAGCTCCGGACAGGGGCAAGAGACCCAGTACTTC
V gene: TRBV7-2; clone size: -; J gene: TRBJ2-4; D gene: TRBD2; CDR3 protein: CASSPSRGEGGGKNIQYF; CDR3 DNA: TGTGCCAGCAGCCCCTCCAGAGGGGAGGGCGGGGGCAAAAACATTCAGTACTTC
V gene: TRBV30; clone size: few; J gene: TRBJ1-2; D gene: TRBD1; CDR3 protein: CAWSNTDRVYGYTF; CDR3 DNA: TGTGCCTGGAGTAACACCGACAGGGTCTATGGCTACACCTTC
V gene: TRBV4-1; clone size: -; J gene: TRBJ1-1; D gene: -; CDR3 protein: CASSRQGYMNTEAFF; CDR3 DNA: TGCGCCAGCAGCCGCCAGGGATACATGAACACTGAAGCTTTCTTT
V gene: TRBV5-1; clone size: -; J gene: TRBJ2-7; D gene: TRBD2; CDR3 protein: CASSLAASGRAAYEQYF; CDR3 DNA: TGCGCCAGCAGCTTGGCCGCTAGCGGGAGGGCCGCCTACGAGCAGTACTTC
V gene: TRBV5-1; clone size: -; J gene: TRBJ2-5; D gene: TRBD1; CDR3 protein: CASSLEAGGDETQYF; CDR3 DNA: TGCGCCAGCAGCTTGGAAGCAGGGGGCGACGAGACCCAGTACTTC
V gene: TRBV5-4; clone size: -; J gene: TRBJ2-3; D gene: TRBD2; CDR3 protein: CASSLRTSGSTDTQYF; CDR3 DNA: TGTGCCAGCAGCCTTCGGACTAGCGGGAGCACAGATACGCAGTATTTT
V gene: TRBV4-2; clone size: -; J gene: TRBJ2-7; D gene: -; CDR3 protein: CASSQDPPSEQYF; CDR3 DNA: TGTGCCAGCAGCCAAGACCCCCCCTCCGAGCAGTACTTC
V gene: TRBV11-2; clone size: -; J gene: TRBJ2-7; D gene: -; CDR3 protein: CASSSQGYEQYF; CDR3 DNA: TGTGCCAGCAGCTCACAGGGATACGAGCAGTACTTC
V gene: TRBV30; clone size: -; J gene: TRBJ2-7; D gene: -; CDR3 protein: CAWRGGTYEQYF; CDR3 DNA: TGTGCCTGGAGGGGGGGAACCTACGAGCAGTACTTC
V gene: TRBV12-5; clone size: -; J gene: TRBJ2-7; D gene: TRBD2; CDR3 protein: CATALGSGSLKGEYEQYF; CDR3 DNA: TGTGCTACTGCCCTAGGGAGCGGGAGCCTAAAGGGAGAGTACGAGCAGTACTTC
V gene: TRBV29-1; clone size: -; J gene: TRBJ2-7; D gene: -; CDR3 protein: CSVEEGRTNYEQYF; CDR3 DNA: TGCAGCGTTGAAGAAGGAAGGACAAACTACGAGCAGTACTTC
V gene: TRBV7-9; clone size: -; J gene: TRBJ1-5; D gene: -; CDR3 protein: CASSLGRTRWEPQHF; CDR3 DNA: TGTGCCAGCAGCTTAGGTCGGACAAGGTGGGAGCCCCAGCATTTT
V gene: TRBV11-3; clone size: -; J gene: TRBJ1-1; D gene: -; CDR3 protein: CASSLNSRGTTEAFF; CDR3 DNA: TGTGCCAGCAGCTTAAACTCCCGTGGTACCACTGAAGCTTTCTTT
V gene: TRBV4-1; clone size: -; J gene: TRBJ2-7; D gene: -; CDR3 protein: CASSQGRRGGVSYEQYF; CDR3 DNA: TGCGCCAGCAGCCAAGGTCGGCGGGGCGGGGTCTCCTACGAGCAGTACTTC
V gene: TRBV5-1; clone size: -; J gene: TRBJ2-1; D gene: TRBD2; CDR3 protein: CASSLGDMRGYMSSYNEQFF; CDR3 DNA: TGCGCCAGCAGCTTGGGGGATATGCGGGGGTATATGAGCTCCTACAATGAGCAGTTCTTC
V gene: TRBV5-1; clone size: few; J gene: TRBJ1-1; D gene: -; CDR3 protein: CASSGSIIDGEEAFF; CDR3 DNA: TGCGCCAGCAGCGGGTCCATTATTGACGGGGAAGAAGCTTTCTTT
V gene: TRBV5-1; clone size: -; J gene: TRBJ2-1; D gene: -; CDR3 protein: CASSLGQRGNEQFF; CDR3 DNA: TGCGCCAGCAGCTTGGGGCAGAGAGGGAATGAGCAGTTCTTC
V gene: TRBV5-6; clone size: -; J gene: TRBJ2-5; D gene: -; CDR3 protein: CASSLGGSGETQYF; CDR3 DNA: TGTGCCAGCAGCTTGGGAGGGTCTGGGGAGACCCAGTACTTC
V gene: TRBV5-1; clone size: -; J gene: TRBJ2-2; D gene: -; CDR3 protein: CASSWGDPGELFF; CDR3 DNA: TGCGCCAGCAGCTGGGGGGACCCCGGGGAGCTGTTTTTT
V gene: TRBV27; clone size: -; J gene: TRBJ1-2; D gene: -; CDR3 protein: CASSHKAQGGYGYTF; CDR3 DNA: TGTGCCAGCAGCCATAAGGCCCAAGGGGGTTATGGCTACACCTTC
V gene: TRBV7-2; clone size: -; J gene: TRBJ2-2; D gene: TRBD2; CDR3 protein: CASSFGGTMFF; CDR3 DNA: TGTGCCAGCAGCTTCGGGGGGACGATGTTTTTT
V gene: TRBV4-2; clone size: -; J gene: TRBJ2-3; D gene: -; CDR3 protein: CASSQDILGSTDTQYF; CDR3 DNA: TGTGCCAGCAGCCAAGATATCCTAGGAAGCACAGATACGCAGTATTTT
V gene: TRBV29-1; clone size: -; J gene: TRBJ2-3; D gene: TRBD2; CDR3 protein: CSVESGLAGLTDTQYF; CDR3 DNA: TGCAGCGTTGAATCGGGACTAGCGGGCCTCACAGATACGCAGTATTTT
V gene: TRBV6-1; clone size: -; J gene: TRBJ1-4; D gene: -; CDR3 protein: CASRRTGTNEKLFF; CDR3 DNA: TGTGCCAGCAGGAGAACAGGAACTAATGAAAAACTGTTTTTT
V gene: TRBV30; clone size: once; J gene: TRBJ2-1; D gene: -; CDR3 protein: CAWSSGTYNEQFF; CDR3 DNA: TGTGCCTGGAGTTCCGGGACTTACAATGAGCAGTTCTTC
V gene: TRBV7-9; clone size: -; J gene: TRBJ2-5; D gene: -; CDR3 protein: CASTPSGEGETQYF; CDR3 DNA: TGTGCCAGCACCCCGTCAGGGGAGGGGGAGACCCAGTACTTC
V gene: TRBV15; clone size: -; J gene: TRBJ2-3; D gene: TRBD2; CDR3 protein: CATSSQYGPGLAGGVDTQYF; CDR3 DNA: TGTGCCACCAGCAGCCAATACGGGCCGGGACTAGCGGGAGGCGTAGATACGCAGTATTTT
V gene: TRBV4-2; clone size: -; J gene: TRBJ1-1; D gene: -; CDR3 protein: CASSPSSIRDTEAFF; CDR3 DNA: TGTGCCAGCAGCCCAAGCTCCATCAGGGACACTGAAGCTTTCTTT
V gene: TRBV5-6; clone size: -; J gene: TRBJ2-3; D gene: -; CDR3 protein: CASRRETDTQYF; CDR3 DNA: TGTGCCAGCAGACGTGAGACAGATACGCAGTATTTT
V gene: TRBV30; clone size: -; J gene: TRBJ1-6; D gene: TRBD1; CDR3 protein: CAWSRTGNNNSPLHF; CDR3 DNA: TGTGCCTGGAGTAGGACAGGGAACAATAATTCACCCCTCCACTTT
V gene: TRBV7-9; clone size: -; J gene: TRBJ1-5; D gene: -; CDR3 protein: CASSLGQEPQHF; CDR3 DNA: TGTGCCAGCAGCTTGGGGCAAGAGCCCCAGCATTTT
V gene: TRBV29-1; clone size: -; J gene: TRBJ2-5; D gene: TRBD2; CDR3 protein: CSVVGASGRFQETQYF; CDR3 DNA: TGCAGCGTTGTTGGGGCTAGCGGGAGGTTCCAAGAGACCCAGTACTTC
V gene: TRBV7-9; clone size: -; J gene: TRBJ1-1; D gene: -; CDR3 protein: CSSSSLNTEAFF; CDR3 DNA: TGTTCCAGCAGCTCATTGAACACTGAAGCTTTCTTT
V gene: TRBV19; clone size: -; J gene: TRBJ1-1; D gene: -; CDR3 protein: CASSIRGVEAFF; CDR3 DNA: TGTGCCAGTAGTATAAGGGGTGTTGAAGCTTTCTTT
V gene: TRBV19; clone size: -; J gene: TRBJ1-5; D gene: TRBD1; CDR3 protein: CASSAEQGSMQPQHF; CDR3 DNA: TGTGCCAGTAGTGCTGAACAGGGGAGCATGCAGCCCCAGCATTTT
V gene: TRBV5-1; clone size: -; J gene: TRBJ2-1; D gene: TRBD2; CDR3 protein: CASSLAGWTSGRSSYNEQFF; CDR3 DNA: TGCGCCAGCAGCTTGGCCGGTTGGACTAGCGGGAGGAGCTCCTACAATGAGCAGTTCTTC
V gene: TRBV27; clone size: once; J gene: TRBJ1-1; D gene: -; CDR3 protein: CASSFRGVNTEAFF; CDR3 DNA: TGTGCCAGCAGTTTCCGGGGTGTGAACACTGAAGCTTTCTTT
V gene: TRBV9; clone size: -; J gene: TRBJ2-5; D gene: -; CDR3 protein: CASSGVGGLGAQYF; CDR3 DNA: TGTGCCAGCAGCGGGGTCGGCGGCCTCGGGGCCCAGTACTTC
V gene: TRBV4-2; clone size: -; J gene: TRBJ1-4; D gene: -; CDR3 protein: CASSQEFDRFQKLFF; CDR3 DNA: TGTGCCAGCAGCCAAGAATTCGACAGATTTCAAAAACTGTTTTTT
V gene: TRBV30; clone size: -; J gene: TRBJ1-2; D gene: TRBD1; CDR3 protein: CAWSSGTGIFYGYTF; CDR3 DNA: TGTGCCTGGAGTTCGGGGACAGGGATTTTCTATGGCTACACCTTC
V gene: TRBV29-1; clone size: -; J gene: TRBJ2-1; D gene: TRBD2; CDR3 protein: CSVLRAGGLNEQFF; CDR3 DNA: TGCAGCGTTCTAAGGGCGGGGGGCCTCAATGAGCAGTTCTTC
V gene: TRBV7-9; clone size: -; J gene: TRBJ2-7; D gene: -; CDR3 protein: CASSLAGDIYEQYF; CDR3 DNA: TGTGCCAGCAGCTTAGCGGGAGATATCTACGAGCAGTACTTC
V gene: TRBV29-1; clone size: -; J gene: TRBJ1-2; D gene: -; CDR3 protein: CSVGAQGWEGYTF; CDR3 DNA: TGCAGCGTTGGAGCCCAGGGGTGGGAGGGCTACACCTTC
V gene: TRBV25-1; clone size: -; J gene: TRBJ2-3; D gene: TRBD2; CDR3 protein: CASSAVAGEEGTDTQYF; CDR3 DNA: TGTGCCAGCAGTGCGGTAGCGGGAGAGGAAGGCACAGATACGCAGTATTTT